This T cell receptor beta chain was observed in a study of molecular identifiers for immune sequencing clone quantification. This clonotype was detected a few times. As yet, its antigen is unknown. The V gene's germline CDR1 is SGHRS and CDR2 YFSETQ. J lost 3 bases, V lost 0 bases, and 8 bases had no gene match. The CDR3 is 16 amino acids. TCRdb reanalysed the PCR reads using MiXCR and keeps one entry per CDR3 protein. The sample carries about half a million distinct CDR3 sequences, about 21% recorded once. Broader study findings: Identical barcode-sharing TCR molecules could lead to underestimated sizes for highly expanded clones.

The specimen sequenced was naive CD8+ T cells from blood, with Jurkat cell RNA spiked in. Specified subset: FACS-sorted CD8+CD4-CCR7+CD45RA+ naive T cells. The V gene is TRBV5-1, the J gene TRBJ2-7; TRBD1 matches 8 bases. This clonotype was obtained from a human donor in good health. Some libraries in this study had Jurkat cell RNA spiked in. The CDR3 coding sequence is TGCGCCAGCAGCTTGGATTACGGGACAGGATACTACGAGCAGTACTTC. Translated: CASSLDYGTGYYEQYF. Together with reference TRBV5-1 and TRBJ2-7, the CDR3 gives the full variable domain: KAGVTQTPRYLIKTRGQQVTLSCSPISGHRSVSWYQQTPGQGLQFLFEYFSETQRNKGNFPGRFSGRQFSNSRSEMNVSTLELGDSALYLCASSLDYGTGYYEQYFGPGTRLTVT.